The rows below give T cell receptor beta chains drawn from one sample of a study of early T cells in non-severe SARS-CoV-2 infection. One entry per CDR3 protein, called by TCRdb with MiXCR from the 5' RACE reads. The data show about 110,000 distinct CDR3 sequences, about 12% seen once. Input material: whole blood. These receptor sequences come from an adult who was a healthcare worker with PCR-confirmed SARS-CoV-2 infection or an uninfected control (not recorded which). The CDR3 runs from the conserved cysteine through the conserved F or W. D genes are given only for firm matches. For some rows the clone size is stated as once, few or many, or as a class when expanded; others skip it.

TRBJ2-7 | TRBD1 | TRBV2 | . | TGTGCCAGCACCCGGACTTCAGGGGGTGAGCAGTACTTC | CASTRTSGGEQYF
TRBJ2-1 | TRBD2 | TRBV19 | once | TGTTCCAGTACCGTTGCGGGAGCCTACTACAATGAGCAGTTCTTC | CSSTVAGAYYNEQFF
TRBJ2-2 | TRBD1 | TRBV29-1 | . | TGCAGCGTTCCCGGACAGGGCCCACCCGGGGAGCTGTTTTTT | CSVPGQGPPGELFF
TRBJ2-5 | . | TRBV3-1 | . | TGTGCCAGCAGCCAAAATAGGGCCCAAGAGACCCAGTACTTC | CASSQNRAQETQYF
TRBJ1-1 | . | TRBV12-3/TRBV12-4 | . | TGTGCCAGCAGTACCGGGACTCTCACTGAAGCTTTCTTT | CASSTGTLTEAFF
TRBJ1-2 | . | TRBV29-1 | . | TGCAGCATTGGGTATGGCTACACCTTC | CSIGYGYTF
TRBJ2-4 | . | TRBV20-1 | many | TGCAGTGCTAGGACAGGAGAAAACATTCAGTACTTC | CSARTGENIQYF
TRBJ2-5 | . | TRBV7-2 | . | TGTGCCAGCAGCTTAGTGATAGACGGTCGTCGGTACTTC | CASSLVIDGRRYF
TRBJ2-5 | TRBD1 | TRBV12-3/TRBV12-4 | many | TGTGCCCAAAGGGGACAGGCCCACTCTAGCCAAGAGACCCAGTACTTC | CAQRGQAHSSQETQYF
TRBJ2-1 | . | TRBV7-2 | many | TGTGCCAGCAGCTTAGGCCTGAGCAAGTTCTTC | CASSLGLSKFF
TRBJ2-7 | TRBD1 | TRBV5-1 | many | TGCGCCAGCAGCTTCGTCGACAGGGAATACGAGCAGTACTTC | CASSFVDREYEQYF
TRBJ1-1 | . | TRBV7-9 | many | TGTGCCAGCAGCCCTACCCCAAAACCGGGCACTGAAGCTTTCTTT | CASSPTPKPGTEAFF
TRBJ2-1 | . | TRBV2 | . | TGTGCCAGCAGCCGCTCCATGGCAAATGAGCTGTTCTTC | CASSRSMANELFF
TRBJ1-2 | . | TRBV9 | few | TGTGCCAGCAGCGTAGGAAGGAACTATGGCTACACCTTC | CASSVGRNYGYTF
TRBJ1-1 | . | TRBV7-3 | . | TGTGCCAGCAGCTCGGGACCCAGGAACACTGAAGCTTTCTTT | CASSSGPRNTEAFF
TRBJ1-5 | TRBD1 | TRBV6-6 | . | TGTGCCAGCCTTCGACAGGGGGATCAGCCCCAGCATTTT | CASLRQGDQPQHF
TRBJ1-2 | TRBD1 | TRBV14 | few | TGTGCCAGCAGTCAGGGACAGGGGGGCCGTTTCTATGGCTACACCTTC | CASSQGQGGRFYGYTF
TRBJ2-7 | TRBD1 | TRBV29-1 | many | TGCAGCGTTGGACAGGGGCTATCCTACGAGCAGTACTTC | CSVGQGLSYEQYF
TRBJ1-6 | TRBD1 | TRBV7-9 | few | TGTGCCAGCAGCTTAGGGGTGGACAGGGTCTATAATTCACCCCTCCACTTT | CASSLGVDRVYNSPLHF
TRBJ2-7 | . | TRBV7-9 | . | TGTGTCAGCGGAACCGCAGGGAACCACTACGAGCAGTACTTC | CVSGTAGNHYEQYF
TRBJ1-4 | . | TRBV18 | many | TGTGCCAGCTCACCTAACCGTCTGGCAGGGGTTGAAAAACTGTTTTTT | CASSPNRLAGVEKLFF
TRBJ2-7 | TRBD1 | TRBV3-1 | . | TGTGCCAGCAGCCAAAAGGGACAGGGGGGCTACGAGCAGTACTTC | CASSQKGQGGYEQYF
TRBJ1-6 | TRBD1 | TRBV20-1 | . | TGCAGTGCTAGGAGACAGGGGGAAAATAATTCACCCCTCCACTTT | CSARRQGENNSPLHF
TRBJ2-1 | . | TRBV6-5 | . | TGTGCCAGCAGTCCCGTGGGAACTGTCGACAATGAGCAGTTCTTC | CASSPVGTVDNEQFF
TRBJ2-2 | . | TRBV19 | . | TGTGCCAGTAGTAGACAGCATACGAACACCGGGGAGCTGTTTTTT | CASSRQHTNTGELFF
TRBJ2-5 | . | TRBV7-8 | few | TGTGCCAGCAGCTTAGCCAAGGGGCAGTCGGAGACCCAGTACTTC | CASSLAKGQSETQYF
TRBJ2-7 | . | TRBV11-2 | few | TGTGCCAGCAGCTTAAGGCACCTCTACGAGCAGTACTTC | CASSLRHLYEQYF